This T cell receptor beta chain came from a study of OX40 agonist ivuxolimab in advanced cancers. Study-wide background: Every patient in dose escalation had hepatocellular carcinoma, melanoma, renal cell or head and neck cancer. Age averaged approximately 60 years (range about 20 to 80), and 82.7% were male. The study's findings and limits: Expanded clones were, on average, more numerous in CD8+ T cells than in CD4+.

The CDR3 loop spans 14 amino acids. Germline CDR1 is MRHNA and CDR2 is SNTAGT. The V end lost 4 bases, the J end lost 6 bases, and 16 bases lay between the germline ends. The table came from immunoSEQ multiplex PCR; TCRdb's copy has only in-frame clones and leaves some out. This repertoire shows tens of thousands of clones, around 94% found once; its top ten account for over 8.5%. This clone was observed a few times. Its antigen is undetermined. This receptor was obtained from an adult with an advanced solid tumor such as melanoma, head and neck, liver or kidney cancer. The chain has TRBV6-4 and TRBJ2-7; the D gene could be TRBD1 or TRBD2 (5 bases each). The material sequenced was CD4+ or CD8+ T cells sorted from blood, taken in a trial of the OX40 agonist ivuxolimab. CDR3 DNA sequence: TGTGCCAGCAGTGCCGGGCCGGGTGGGGGCGAGCAGTACTTC. It is translated as CASSAGPGGGEQYF.